This T cell receptor (beta chain) comes out of a study of blood T cell repertoires in COVID-19. At the level of the study: The United States, Italy and Spain supplied acute and convalescent COVID-19 samples. Sources were T cells, B-cell-depleted T cells, or PBMCs; the material itself was cDNA or gDNA.

Looked up from germline, CDR1 is SGHDN and CDR2 is FVKESK. V was cut by 2 bases and J by 0 bases, with 7 bases left in between. This CDR3 comprises 15 residues. In the study's own analysis: Reference gene primer amplification gave nucleated cell count estimates. Repertoires were generated with immunoSEQ multiplex PCR, while TCRdb's copy carries only in-frame clones and drops some. D and trimming come from the DNA, and the V and J calls and clone size come from that table. The sample carries more than 120,000 clones, 87% recorded once. The chain employs TRBV14 and TRBJ2-2, with TRBD1 as a possible D gene (5 bases). Sequences were obtained from peripheral blood. This clonotype was obtained from a man between 45 and 60 years old who had recovered from COVID-19. The CDR3 region is CASSQRTTNTGELFF. DNA of the CDR3: TGTGCCAGCAGCCAAAGGACAACGAACACCGGGGAGCTGTTTTTT.